This T cell receptor beta chain was obtained from a study of OX40 agonist ivuxolimab in advanced cancers. Study-wide results and caveats: At 0.1 to 3.0 mg/kg, clonal expansion of CD4+ and CD8+ blood T cells had occurred by week 6.

The CDR3 extends over 18 amino acids. CDR1 LNHDA and CDR2 SQIVND come from the germline V gene (reference sequence). The germline V and J ends were trimmed by 5 bases and 8 bases, with 28 bases remaining between them. A word on this clone: What it binds is not known.

Profiled with immunoSEQ multiplex PCR; TCRdb holds only in-frame clones, not every one. The sample lists 70,000 or so clones; 87% were seen once. The sequencing here drew on CD4+ or CD8+ T cells sorted from blood, taken in a trial of the OX40 agonist ivuxolimab. This receptor was obtained from an adult with an advanced solid tumor such as melanoma, head and neck, liver or kidney cancer. V is TRBV19 and J is TRBJ2-1; D is tentatively TRBD1 or TRBD2 (5 bases each). CDR3 DNA: TGTGCCAGTAGTCCCGGTAGGAATAGCGTTCCAGGGTATGATGAGCAGTTCTTC. This encodes CASSPGRNSVPGYDEQFF.